These T cell receptor beta chains were read from a single sample in a study of shared clonotypes between healthy human individuals. Generated by immunoSEQ multiplex PCR, the TCRdb table keeps only in-frame clones and is missing some. The table records about 680,000 clones, around 74% of them present only once. The specimen sequenced was memory CD4+ T cells sorted from blood. The source is a woman aged 25 to 39 in good health. Both conserved end residues are part of each CDR3. Each record gives: CDR3 length, V gene, CDR3 protein.

len: 14
v_gene: TRBV10-1
CDR3aa: CASSETGTGNEQYF

len: 15
v_gene: TRBV19
CDR3aa: CASSEVGTGNYEQYF

len: 15
v_gene: TRBV6-1
CDR3aa: CASSERMDGDNEQFF

len: 15
v_gene: TRBV5-8
CDR3aa: CASSPDRGYTDTQYF

len: 15
v_gene: TRBV11-2
CDR3aa: CASSPILTASYEQYF

len: 13
v_gene: TRBV19
CDR3aa: CASSRAVNQPQHF

len: 16
v_gene: TRBV28
CDR3aa: CASSLISSGRNGELFF

len: 14
v_gene: TRBV19
CDR3aa: CASSRGHPVEPQHF

len: 14
v_gene: TRBV19
CDR3aa: CASSIGPLACEQYF

len: 13
v_gene: TRBV7-9
CDR3aa: CASSALMNTEAFF

len: 13
v_gene: TRBV5-6
CDR3aa: CASSSAVNTEAFF

len: 13
v_gene: TRBV6-5
CDR3aa: CASSYSSAEKLFF

len: 15
v_gene: TRBV7-2
CDR3aa: CASSFGLAGDFEQYF

len: 14
v_gene: TRBV29-1
CDR3aa: CSVVGGDSTYEQYF

len: 14
v_gene: TRBV10-3
CDR3aa: CATAGTSAYNEQFF

len: 17
v_gene: TRBV5-1
CDR3aa: CASSPVTGAGGADTQYF

len: 15
v_gene: TRBV5-1
CDR3aa: CASSLRMGGQETQYF

len: 16
v_gene: TRBV4-2
CDR3aa: CASSQDGGQVNNEQFF

len: 16
v_gene: TRBV5-4
CDR3aa: CASSISLAASTDTQYF

len: 17
v_gene: TRBV5-5
CDR3aa: CASSHDGGPWGNQPQHF

len: 16
v_gene: TRBV5-1
CDR3aa: CASSLFDRGPRETQYF

len: 11
v_gene: TRBV10-3
CDR3aa: CASGPQETQYF

len: 13
v_gene: TRBV28
CDR3aa: CASSLGNTYEQYF

len: 15
v_gene: TRBV7-9
CDR3aa: CASSLVPENTGELFF

len: 16
v_gene: TRBV7-8
CDR3aa: CASSAPALAGGYEQYF

len: 17
v_gene: TRBV4-1
CDR3aa: CASSQSARGRTYNEQFF

len: 11
v_gene: TRBV10-1
CDR3aa: CASRHSYEQYF

len: 14
v_gene: TRBV5-1
CDR3aa: CASSLDLRPGELFF

len: 13
v_gene: TRBV28
CDR3aa: CASSFPGTDTQYF

len: 12
v_gene: TRBV11-2
CDR3aa: CASSLDLGEQYF

len: 13
v_gene: TRBV10-2
CDR3aa: CASRGPSSYEQYF

len: 17
v_gene: TRBV21-1
CDR3aa: CASSKKLLGQGDEKLFF

len: 14
v_gene: TRBV11-2
CDR3aa: CASSLGGGYSPLHF

len: 15
v_gene: TRBV15
CDR3aa: CATSRGQREGKEQYF

len: 15
v_gene: TRBV6-6
CDR3aa: CASSKGTDAYNEQFF

len: 13
v_gene: TRBV19
CDR3aa: CASSDSLDQPQHF

len: 17
v_gene: TRBV5-4
CDR3aa: CASSLEGGISSTDTQYF

len: 13
v_gene: TRBV19
CDR3aa: CASMSGAAGELFF

len: 13
v_gene: TRBV6-5
CDR3aa: CASSYSSDEKLFF

len: 14
v_gene: TRBV5-1
CDR3aa: CASSSQGDKYGYTF

len: 18
v_gene: TRBV7-8
CDR3aa: CASSSGGIEREGLDEQYF

len: 13
v_gene: TRBV30
CDR3aa: CAYRTSGAETQYF

len: 13
v_gene: TRBV5-1
CDR3aa: CASSRTDQETQYF

len: 11
v_gene: TRBV28
CDR3aa: CASSSQSGAFF

len: 15
v_gene: TRBV30
CDR3aa: CAWSALAGVRDTQYF

len: 12
v_gene: TRBV19
CDR3aa: CASSPSGVGQYF

len: 18
v_gene: TRBV5-1
CDR3aa: CASSRPPLAATLQETQYF

len: 14
v_gene: TRBV7-9
CDR3aa: CASSLVGVQETQYF

len: 14
v_gene: TRBV19
CDR3aa: CASRPWNSGNTIYF

len: 15
v_gene: TRBV27
CDR3aa: CASRRSGQGKVEQYF

len: 14
v_gene: TRBV14
CDR3aa: CASSLGRSRDTQYF

len: 15
v_gene: TRBV7-8
CDR3aa: CASSPRTGSRQPQHF

len: 15
v_gene: TRBV5-1
CDR3aa: CASSLNGQMNTEAFF

len: 17
v_gene: TRBV25-1
CDR3aa: CASSKKGTSGRDFEQFF

len: 14
v_gene: TRBV19
CDR3aa: CASSSGLPTDTQYF

len: 12
v_gene: TRBV28
CDR3aa: CASSPVRDKLFF

len: 17
v_gene: TRBV13
CDR3aa: CASSLWSGRAYTGELFF

len: 14
v_gene: TRBV7-9
CDR3aa: CASSLWTNQETQYF

len: 11
v_gene: TRBV2
CDR3aa: CASSTLETQYF

len: 18
v_gene: TRBV10-3
CDR3aa: CAISLGLAGVSSYNEQFF